The rows below give T cell receptor beta chains drawn from one sample of a study of blood T cell repertoires in COVID-19. Libraries were prepared by immunoSEQ multiplex PCR; TCRdb keeps only in-frame clonotypes and omits some of them. Of about 190,000 clones listed, about 83% are singletons. Sequences were obtained from PBMCs or T cells enriched from blood (not recorded which). The receptors come from a woman aged 25 to 39 who had been exposed to COVID-19. The CDR3 runs from the conserved cysteine through the conserved F or W. A D gene is named only where the DNA matches it firmly. The size entry is marked missing in some rows and otherwise reads once, few, many or a size class.

v_call	j_call	d_call	clone_size	cdr3_aa	cdr3_nt
TRBV7-8	TRBJ1-2	NA	NA	CASSLATQGPSYGYTF	TGTGCCAGCAGCTTAGCTACCCAGGGGCCTAGCTATGGCTACACCTTC
TRBV4-1	TRBJ2-7	TRBD1	NA	CASSQVEQGAYEQYF	TGCGCCAGCAGCCAAGTGGAACAGGGGGCCTACGAGCAGTACTTC
TRBV25-1	TRBJ2-2	NA	NA	CASHNPSDTGELFF	TGTGCCAGCCATAATCCCTCAGACACCGGGGAGCTGTTTTTT
TRBV27	TRBJ1-2	NA	NA	CASSFSPSYGYTF	TGTGCCAGCAGTTTTTCCCCCTCCTATGGCTACACCTTC
TRBV5-4	TRBJ2-7	NA	NA	CASSSSYAYEQYF	TGTGCCAGCAGCTCTTCTTATGCCTACGAGCAGTACTTC
TRBV24-1	TRBJ1-2	NA	NA	CATSDPSYGYTF	TGTGCCACCAGTGACCCGAGCTATGGCTACACCTTC
TRBV2	TRBJ2-3	NA	NA	CASTKGVGDTQYF	TGTGCCAGCACTAAGGGGGTAGGAGATACGCAGTATTTT
TRBV10-3	TRBJ1-1	TRBD1	NA	CAISAVIGTGSEAFF	TGTGCCATCAGTGCGGTGATTGGGACAGGCTCTGAAGCTTTCTTT
TRBV12-5	TRBJ2-7	NA	NA	CASGREGGYEQYF	TGTGCTAGTGGGCGCGAAGGGGGCTACGAGCAGTACTTC
TRBV11-2	TRBJ2-1	NA	NA	CASSLAGASREQFF	TGTGCCAGCAGCTTGGCGGGGGCCTCCCGGGAGCAGTTCTTC
TRBV11-2	TRBJ1-6	NA	NA	CASSLNRENSPLHF	TGTGCCAGCAGCTTAAACAGGGAAAATTCACCCCTCCACTTT
TRBV4-1	TRBJ2-3	TRBD2	once	CASSQTSGYTDTQYF	TGCGCCAGCAGCCAAACTAGCGGATACACAGATACGCAGTATTTT
TRBV30	TRBJ1-1	NA	few	CAWWGQTTFF	TGTGCCTGGTGGGGGCAGACGACTTTCTTT
TRBV6-5	TRBJ2-3	TRBD2	NA	CASSYTSGSGTDTQYF	TGTGCCAGCAGTTACACTAGCGGGAGTGGTACAGATACGCAGTATTTT
TRBV11-2	TRBJ2-7	NA	NA	CASSPTRWGDEQYF	TGTGCCAGCAGCCCCACGAGGTGGGGGGACGAGCAGTACTTC
TRBV1	TRBJ2-5	NA	NA	CTSSPRGGGTQYF	TGCACCAGCAGCCCGAGGGGAGGCGGGACCCAGTACTTC
TRBV5-4	TRBJ1-6	NA	NA	CASSSGPTRLSPLHF	TGTGCCAGCAGCTCCGGTCCAACGCGCCTTTCACCCCTCCACTTT
TRBV27	TRBJ1-5	TRBD1	NA	CASRGQGLQPQHF	TGTGCCAGCAGGGGACAGGGGTTACAGCCCCAGCATTTT
TRBV2	TRBJ1-1	NA	many	CASSDGGMNTEAFF	TGTGCCAGCAGTGATGGGGGGATGAACACTGAAGCTTTCTTT
TRBV29-1	TRBJ2-2	TRBD1	NA	CSVIQGGAGELFF	TGCAGCGTGATACAGGGGGGAGCCGGGGAGCTGTTTTTT
TRBV7-8	TRBJ1-5	TRBD1	NA	CASSPDRGPRQPQHF	TGTGCCAGCAGCCCGGACAGGGGGCCACGGCAGCCCCAGCATTTT
TRBV23-1	TRBJ2-1	NA	many	CASSQSGARGRSYNEQFF	TGCGCCAGCAGTCAATCAGGAGCTCGGGGGAGGTCCTACAATGAGCAGTTCTTC